The 27 T cell receptor beta chains given below trace back to one sample, sequenced in a study of blood T cell repertoires in COVID-19 (dated by TCRdb to 2020 to 2022). The library was obtained by the immunoSEQ multiplex PCR assay. The table was pulled from immuneACCESS by TCRdb, which kept in-frame rearrangements only. Such tables lose some clones; where checked, under half of the loss comes from unresolved V genes, and the rest has no known cause. The sample contains some 200,000 clones, approximately 82% of them found a single time. Together, the top ten hold around 6.9% of the sample. Input material: peripheral blood. Every receptor here comes from a human donor with acute or convalescent COVID-19. The donor label of this sample is uncertain.

The rearrangement links TRBV6-5 to TRBJ1-1, with TRBD1 matching 8 bases. Germline trimming cut 0 bases from V and 1 base from J; bases unmatched to any gene: 4. The CDR3 runs 16 residues. Germline CDR1 and CDR2: MNHEY and SVGAGI. The CDR3 DNA is TGTGCCAGCAGTTACTCACGGACAGGGAAGAACACTGAAGCTTTCTTT. Translated: CASSYSRTGKNTEAFF.

The chain employs TRBV6-1 and TRBJ2-7; 8 nucleotides match TRBD2. The CDR3 contains 15 residues. Losses at the gene ends were 3 bases for V and 6 bases for J; bases not matched to a gene: 10. Germline CDR1 is MNHNS and CDR2 is SASEGT. CDR3 loop: CASSDGTSPSGEQYF. CDR3 DNA sequence: TGTGCCAGCAGTGACGGGACTAGTCCCTCCGGCGAGCAGTACTTC.

The chain couples TRBV5-1 to TRBJ1-4; D not certain. CDR1 is SGHRS and CDR2 is YFSETQ in the germline V gene. The V gene lost 3 bases and the J gene lost 10 bases, with 16 bases spanning the gap. The CDR3 runs to 14 residues. CDR3 region: CASSWESALGKLFF. DNA for the CDR3: TGCGCCAGCAGCTGGGAGAGCGCCCTGGGAAAACTGTTTTTT.

The chain carries TRBV5-1 and TRBJ1-1; possibly TRBD1 for D (5 bases). Germline assignment: CDR1 SGHRS and CDR2 YFSETQ. V gave up 0 bases and J gave up 7 bases, with 16 bases separating them. The CDR3 loop spans 15 amino acids. This chain's CDR3 is CASSLVGERAGEAFF. CDR3 nucleotides: TGCGCCAGCAGCTTGGTAGGGGAAAGAGCTGGTGAAGCTTTCTTT.

This clone was counted a single time. The chain has TRBV18 and TRBJ2-5; tentative D call: TRBD1 (6 bases). The V end was cut by 4 bases, the J end by 5 bases, with 17 bases between. Germline CDR1 is KGHSH and CDR2 is LQKENI. The CDR3 has 15 residues. Here the CDR3 DNA reads TGTGCCAGCTCACGGGCCCTTACAGGGATGGAGACCCAGTACTTC. This translates into CASSRALTGMETQYF. Drawing the rest from reference TRBV18 and TRBJ2-5, the complete variable domain is NAGVMQNPRHLVRRRGQEARLRCSPMKGHSHVYWYRQLPEEGLKFMVYLQKENIIDESGMPKERFSAEFPKEGPSILRIQQVVRGDSAAYFCASSRALTGMETQYFGPGTRLLVL.

V gene TRBV14 combines with J gene TRBJ2-1; possible D gene TRBD2, 5 bases. The CDR3 contains 15 residues. V was shortened by 5 bases and J by 7 bases, with 18 bases between the two germline ends. Germline CDR1 reads SGHDN; CDR2 reads FVKESK. The CDR3, as DNA: TGTGCCAGCAGCGAAACGGGAAGTTACGGGAATGAGCAGTTCTTC. Its protein product is CASSETGSYGNEQFF. Complete variable domain (other parts from reference TRBV14 and TRBJ2-1): EAGVTQFPSHSVIEKGQTVTLRCDPISGHDNLYWYRRVMGKEIKFLLHFVKESKQDESGMPNNRFLAERTGGTYSTLKVQPAELEDSGVYFCASSETGSYGNEQFFGPGTRLTVL.

The chain has TRBV6-5 and TRBJ1-1; no definite D call. V gave up 7 bases and J gave up 1 base, with 7 bases separating them. Germline V gene sequence: CDR1 MNHEY, CDR2 SVGAGI. The CDR3 sequence is 12 residues long. In DNA, the CDR3 is TGTGCCAGCATGCAGTGGAACACTGAAGCTTTCTTT. Its translation: CASMQWNTEAFF.

This clone occurred once. This sequence joins TRBV9 and TRBJ1-2, with a tentative D call TRBD1 (5 bases). The germline V gene has CDR1 SGDLS and CDR2 YYNGEE. This CDR3 is 14 amino acids long. V dropped 0 bases and J dropped 8 bases, with 14 bases sitting between them. CDR3 sequence: CASSVGEGARGYTF. The CDR3 bases are TGTGCCAGCAGCGTAGGGGAAGGGGCGAGGGGCTACACCTTC.

The V and J genes are TRBV7-2 and TRBJ2-3; a possible D gene is TRBD2 (5 bases). The CDR3 runs to 16 residues. Germline V CDR1 and CDR2: SGHTA, FQGNSA. The V end lost 1 base, the J end lost 1 base, and 12 bases lay between the germline ends. The CDR3: CASSLGRAGGTDTQYF. Written as DNA, the CDR3 is TGTGCCAGCAGCTTAGGACGGGCGGGTGGCACAGATACGCAGTATTTT. Complete variable domain (other parts from reference TRBV7-2 and TRBJ2-3): GAGVSQSPSNKVTEKGKDVELRCDPISGHTALYWYRQSLGQGLEFLIYFQGNSAPDKSGLPSDRFSAERTGGSVSTLTIQRTQQEDSAVYLCASSLGRAGGTDTQYFGPGTRLTVL.

The chain carries TRBV9 and TRBJ1-3, with 12 bases fitting TRBD1. Trimming removed 2 bases from V and 0 bases from J; junction bases left unmatched: 6. Germline values: CDR1 SGDLS, CDR2 YYNGEE. There are 18 residues in the CDR3. CDR3 loop: CASSVGDRGQISGNTIYF. CDR3 sequence (DNA): TGTGCCAGCAGCGTTGGGGACAGGGGGCAAATCTCTGGAAACACCATATATTTT.

The rearrangement joins TRBV19 to TRBJ2-3; 9 bases align to TRBD2. The ends lost 3 bases at V and 5 bases at J; junction bases unmatched: 3. From germline, CDR1 is LNHDA and CDR2 SQIVND (reference sequence). The CDR3 consists of 14 residues. The CDR3 region has the DNA TGTGCCAGTAGTATCTTAGCGGGAGAAGATACGCAGTATTTT. This sequence encodes CASSILAGEDTQYF.

The chain links TRBV3-1 (or the pseudogene TRBV3-2) to TRBJ1-3; D might be TRBD1 (5 bases). The CDR3 totals 15 residues. The germline CDR1 and CDR2 sequences are LGHDT and YNNKEL (reference sequence). V lost 6 bases and J lost 0, with 12 bases in between. The CDR3 spells CASRPQGASGNTIYF. CDR3 coding DNA: TGTGCCAGCAGACCTCAGGGTGCCTCTGGAAACACCATATATTTT.

The table lists this clone with a few counts. J is TRBJ1-5 and V is TRBV6-6; 7 nucleotides match TRBD1. Germline CDR1 and CDR2: MNHNY and SVGAGI (reference sequence). Germline trimming cut 4 bases from V and 5 bases from J; bases unmatched to any gene: 11. The CDR3 extends over 16 amino acids. DNA for the CDR3: TGTGCCAGCAGTTTGGCCACCCGGGACAGAGATCAGCCCCAGCATTTT. It is translated as CASSLATRDRDQPQHF.

The chain joins TRBV7-2 to TRBJ2-7; TRBD2 matches at 11 bases. Looked up from germline, CDR1 is SGHTA and CDR2 is FQGNSA. Trimming at V came to 5 bases and at J to 5 bases, leaving 5 bases not matched to a gene. The CDR3 has 14 amino acids. CDR3 loop: CASSLSGRGDEQYF. In nucleotides, the CDR3 is TGTGCCAGCAGCCTTAGCGGGAGGGGCGACGAGCAGTACTTC.

The J gene is TRBJ1-4, the V gene TRBV7-6; unclear D gene. The CDR3 is 16 amino acids. V was clipped by 5 bases and J by 0 bases, with 13 bases between them. Germline V CDR1 and CDR2: SGHVS, FNYEAQ. The CDR3 sequence: CASSPAGRATNEKLFF. CDR3 DNA: TGTGCCAGCAGCCCGGCTGGGCGGGCAACTAATGAAAAACTGTTTTTT.

The chain combines TRBV7-2 with TRBJ2-7; 9 bases are shared with TRBD1. The CDR3 runs to 15 residues. Per germline, CDR1 SGHTA and CDR2 FQGNSA. V gave up 5 bases and J gave up 6 bases; unmatched junction bases: 11. The DNA for the CDR3 is TGTGCCAGCAGCGCCGCCCCCGGACAGGGGCTCGAGCAGTACTTC. Its translation is CASSAAPGQGLEQYF.

The chain links TRBV14 to TRBJ1-1, with D tentatively TRBD1 (6 bases). The CDR3 consists of 18 residues. V was trimmed by 4 bases and J by 4 bases, leaving 25 bases between them. In germline, CDR1 is SGHDN, CDR2 FVKESK. The CDR3 protein is CASSPIPTGTPWGTEAFF. The CDR3 bases are TGTGCCAGCAGCCCCATCCCGACAGGCACACCTTGGGGCACTGAAGCTTTCTTT.

J is TRBJ1-5 and V is TRBV15; the D gene is possibly TRBD1 (5 bases). Trimming cost V 3 bases and J 0 bases, with 9 bases left between them. Germline V lookup: CDR1 LNHNV, CDR2 YYDKDF (reference sequence). CDR3 size: 15 residues. This chain's CDR3 is CATSRQGYSNQPQHF. Here the CDR3 DNA reads TGTGCCACCAGCAGGCAGGGTTATAGCAATCAGCCCCAGCATTTT.

V and J are TRBV19 and TRBJ2-1; 9 nucleotides agree with TRBD1. Germline CDR1 and CDR2: LNHDA and SQIVND (reference sequence). CDR3 size: 14 residues. The V segment lost 6 bases and the J segment 12 bases; nucleotides outside the gene matches: 12. The CDR3 region is CASRNSGTGYRQFF. The DNA of the CDR3 is TGTGCCAGTAGAAACTCCGGGACAGGGTATCGGCAGTTCTTC.

V is TRBV7-3 and J is TRBJ2-2; 10 positions agree with TRBD2. Germline values: CDR1 SGHTA, CDR2 FQGTGA. Trimming took 5 bases from V and 5 from J; bases not matched to a gene: 5. CDR3 length: 15 amino acids. DNA of the CDR3: TGTGCCAGCAGCGCCCTAGCGGGAGAAACCGGGGAGCTGTTTTTT. This gives the protein CASSALAGETGELFF.

A few counts support this clone. This chain uses TRBV6-5 with TRBJ2-7; 9 nucleotides agree with TRBD2. This CDR3 is 15 amino acids long. V was pared by 2 bases and J by 4 bases, with 6 bases of the junction left unmatched. Germline values: CDR1 MNHEY, CDR2 SVGAGI. The CDR3: CASSYQAGGPYEQYF. In nucleotides, the CDR3 is TGTGCCAGCAGTTACCAGGCGGGAGGGCCGTACGAGCAGTACTTC.

The rearrangement joins TRBV11-2 to TRBJ2-3; weak D call: TRBD2 (6 bases). Trimming shortened V by 6 bases and J by 1 base, and 11 bases separated the two germline ends. The CDR3 is 14 residues long. In germline, CDR1 is SGHAT, CDR2 FQNNGV. The chain's CDR3 is CASRGTWGTDTQYF. The CDR3 nucleotides read TGTGCCAGCAGGGGGACTTGGGGCACAGATACGCAGTATTTT.

This chain connects TRBV7-2 to TRBJ2-7; 7 bases agree with TRBD2. CDR3 length equals 14 residues. The J segment lost 6 bases and the V segment lost 5 bases, leaving 10 bases of the junction unmatched. CDR1 SGHTA and CDR2 FQGNSA come from the germline V gene. The CDR3 region is CASSPRLAALEQYF. The DNA of the CDR3 is TGTGCCAGCAGCCCCCGGCTAGCGGCTCTCGAGCAGTACTTC. The variable domain in full, completed from reference TRBV7-2 and TRBJ2-7, reads GAGVSQSPSNKVTEKGKDVELRCDPISGHTALYWYRQSLGQGLEFLIYFQGNSAPDKSGLPSDRFSAERTGGSVSTLTIQRTQQEDSAVYLCASSPRLAALEQYFGPGTRLTVT.

This clone was detected only once. The J gene is TRBJ2-3, the V gene TRBV6-2 or TRBV6-3; D not certain. This CDR3 is 15 amino acids long. Trimming took off 2 bases at V and 1 base at J, with 10 bases between the two ends. Germline values: CDR1 MNHEY, CDR2 SVGEGT. CDR3 DNA sequence: TGTGCCAGCAGTTACCCTTCCAGCGGCACAGATACGCAGTATTTT. Residues: CASSYPSSGTDTQYF.

The rearrangement joins TRBV7-2 to TRBJ2-7; TRBD2 might be the D (6 bases). The V gene lost 2 bases and the J gene lost 2 bases, with 10 bases spanning the gap. The V gene's germline CDR1 is SGHTA and CDR2 FQGNSA. CDR3 length equals 14 residues. The CDR3 DNA reads TGTGCCAGCAGCTTAAAGGAGGGTCCCTACGAGCAGTACTTC. This translates into CASSLKEGPYEQYF.

A single count supports this clone. V usage is TRBV7-2 and J usage is TRBJ1-2; the D gene is possibly TRBD1 (6 bases). V was pared by 5 bases and J by 4 bases, with 11 bases between. Germline lookup yields CDR1 SGHTA and CDR2 FQGNSA. The CDR3 spans 13 residues. CDR3 in amino acids: CASSPQTGYGYTF. The CDR3 coding sequence is TGTGCCAGCAGCCCACAGACAGGCTATGGCTACACCTTC.

The chain couples TRBV5-8 to TRBJ2-7, with no clear D. Trimming took off 7 bases at V and 0 bases at J, with 11 bases between the two ends. Germline-derived CDR1 and CDR2 are SGHTS and YDEGEE. This CDR3 has 13 amino acids. For the CDR3, the DNA is TGTGCCAGCCGGTTATCTAGCTCCTACGAGCAGTACTTC. Translating it yields CASRLSSSYEQYF.